Following are 21 T cell receptor beta chains from one sample sequenced in a study of cytomegalovirus exposure and HLA in healthy donors. Both 60 Vbeta primers and 13 Jbeta primers went into the PCR. This table comes from immunoSEQ multiplex PCR, and its TCRdb copy is limited to in-frame clones, with some not included. The sample lists about 200,000 clones; about 85% were seen once. Sequencing was performed on PBMCs. Receptors originate from a boy younger than 10 in good health and CMV-seronegative.

This sequence joins TRBV9 and TRBJ1-3, with TRBD1 matching 7 bases. Germline CDR1 and CDR2: SGDLS and YYNGEE. CDR3 length equals 15 residues. Trimming took 4 bases from V and 4 from J; bases not matched to a gene: 8. This CDR3 reads CASSTTTGFGNTIYF. Here the CDR3 DNA reads TGTGCCAGCAGCACCACGACAGGGTTCGGAAACACCATATATTTT. The variable domain in full, with the rest retrieved from reference TRBV9 and TRBJ1-3, is DSGVTQTPKHLITATGQRVTLRCSPRSGDLSVYWYQQSLDQGLQFLIQYYNGEERAKGNILERFSAQQFPDLHSELNLSSLELGDSALYFCASSTTTGFGNTIYFGEGSWLTVV.

This clone was recorded only once. The chain is built from TRBV10-3 and TRBJ2-7; TRBD1 might be the D (6 bases). Germline assignment: CDR1 ENHRY and CDR2 SYGVKD. Trimming cost V 2 bases and J 7 bases, with 15 bases left between them. The CDR3 is 14 residues long. The CDR3 loop is CAISETGLPQEQYF. The CDR3 DNA reads TGTGCCATCAGTGAGACAGGGCTGCCGCAAGAGCAGTACTTC.

This clone was found once. The chain uses TRBV29-1 and TRBJ2-1; 9 bases align to TRBD1. J was trimmed by 3 bases and V by 5 bases; bases with no gene match: 8. Germline lookup yields CDR1 SQVTM and CDR2 ANQGSEA. This CDR3 spans 15 amino acids. CDR3 DNA: TGCAGCGTTTTAGGGACAGGGTCAGACTACAATGAGCAGTTCTTC. It yields the protein CSVLGTGSDYNEQFF.

The chain employs TRBV18 and TRBJ2-2, with 10 bases aligning to TRBD2. The CDR3 loop spans 18 amino acids. In germline, CDR1 is KGHSH, CDR2 LQKENI. J was trimmed by 4 bases and V by 5 bases; bases with no gene match: 13. For the CDR3, the DNA is TGTGCCAGCTCATCCGCGGGACTAGCGATTGTGGGCACCGGGGAGCTGTTTTTT. The encoded protein is CASSSAGLAIVGTGELFF.

CDR3 sequence: CASSYPQPRQGGVAFF. CDR3 bases: TGTGCCAGCAGTTACCCCCAGCCTCGACAGGGAGGTGTAGCTTTCTTT. The chain links TRBV6-5 to TRBJ1-1, with 7 bases that match TRBD1. This CDR3 contains 16 residues. Germline CDR1 is MNHEY and CDR2 is SVGAGI. Germline trimming cut 2 bases from V and 10 bases from J; bases unmatched to any gene: 16.

A few counts support this clone. The V gene is TRBV5-1, the J gene TRBJ1-2; D is unclear. Germline assignment: CDR1 SGHRS and CDR2 YFSETQ. This CDR3 comprises 15 residues. V gave up 1 base and J gave up 6 bases, with 16 bases separating them. The CDR3 sequence: CASSLSSGPDHGYTF. The CDR3 bases are TGCGCCAGCAGCTTGAGCTCAGGTCCCGACCATGGCTACACCTTC.

The chain uses TRBV27 and TRBJ2-2; the D gene is possibly TRBD2 (7 bases). Germline-derived CDR1 and CDR2 are MNHEY and SMNVEV (reference sequence). The CDR3 has 18 amino acids. V was clipped by 6 bases and J by 3 bases, with 23 bases between them. CDR3 loop: CASSLTRGGPTYTGELFF. CDR3 nucleotides: TGTGCCAGCAGCCTCACTAGGGGGGGTCCGACCTACACCGGGGAGCTGTTTTTT.

This sequence joins TRBV7-6 and TRBJ2-1, with 8 bases that match TRBD1. V dropped 0 bases and J dropped 10; count of bases not matched to a gene: 11. The CDR3 is 16 residues long. Germline CDR1 and CDR2: SGHVS and FNYEAQ. CDR3 bases: TGTGCCAGCAGCTTAGCTCAGGGACAGGCGGTATGGGAGCAGTTCTTC. Translating it yields CASSLAQGQAVWEQFF.

The chain recombines TRBV7-3 with TRBJ2-1; D possibly corresponds to TRBD1 (5 bases). Germline CDR1 reads SGHTA; CDR2 reads FQGTGA. The V end lost 1 base, the J end lost 8 bases, and 12 bases lay between the germline ends. The CDR3 has 14 residues. This chain's CDR3 is CASSLRGGRDEQFF. The CDR3 DNA is TGTGCCAGCAGCTTAAGAGGTGGCAGGGATGAGCAGTTCTTC.

CDR3 bases: TGTGCCAGCAGCTTAGTTCGGCAAGAGACCCAGTACTTC. This translates into CASSLVRQETQYF. This chain uses TRBV7-2 with TRBJ2-5; D call uncertain. Looked up from germline, CDR1 is SGHTA and CDR2 is FQGNSA. Deletions cut 1 base from V and 2 bases from J, with 5 bases between. The length of the CDR3 is 13 residues.

The chain couples TRBV9 to TRBJ2-3; 11 positions agree with TRBD2. V trimming: 4 bases; J trimming: 5 bases; junction bases outside the gene matches: 9. Germline V gene sequence: CDR1 SGDLS, CDR2 YYNGEE. CDR3 length: 16 residues. The CDR3 coding sequence is TGTGCCAGCAGCCCACGACTAGCGGGGATCGTAGATACGCAGTATTTT. Translation gives CASSPRLAGIVDTQYF.

This clone was counted a single time. J is TRBJ2-2 and V is TRBV6-5; the D gene is possibly TRBD2 (6 bases). Trimming stripped 5 bases from V and 3 bases from J, with 10 bases between. Germline CDR1 and CDR2: MNHEY and SVGAGI. This CDR3 region has 14 residues. Here the CDR3 reads CASSLRLDTGELFF. CDR3 nucleotides: TGTGCCAGCAGTCTTCGACTAGACACCGGGGAGCTGTTTTTT.

The chain carries TRBV29-1 and TRBJ2-1; 7 nucleotides align to TRBD1. Germline CDR1 is SQVTM and CDR2 is ANQGSEA. CDR3 length equals 17 residues. V trimming: 2 bases; J trimming: 6 bases; junction bases outside the gene matches: 16. CDR3 amino acids: CSVEKPRTGPPLNEQFF. CDR3 bases: TGCAGCGTTGAAAAGCCCAGGACAGGCCCCCCCCTCAATGAGCAGTTCTTC.

This rearrangement joins TRBV13 to TRBJ2-7; D call uncertain. The CDR3 extends over 13 amino acids. The V and J ends lost 0 bases and 6 bases respectively, with 9 bases between them. CDR1 and CDR2 from the germline V gene are PRHDT and FYEKMQ (reference sequence). CDR3 amino acids: CASSLGLIGEQYF. The CDR3 DNA is TGTGCCAGCAGCTTAGGCCTAATTGGCGAGCAGTACTTC.

V usage is TRBV5-1 and J usage is TRBJ2-1, with D uncertain. This CDR3 has 14 residues. Germline V gives CDR1 SGHRS, CDR2 YFSETQ. The germline V and J ends were trimmed by 3 bases and 9 bases, with 16 bases remaining between them. The CDR3, as DNA: TGCGCCAGCAGCTCCCTTACCCGGTCGGTTGAGCAGTTCTTC. Its translation is CASSSLTRSVEQFF.

The chain recombines TRBV9 with TRBJ1-3, with 7 nucleotides matching TRBD1. J was trimmed by 7 bases and V by 0 bases; bases with no gene match: 1. Germline CDR1 reads SGDLS; CDR2 reads YYNGEE. This CDR3 spans 13 amino acids. The CDR3 DNA reads TGTGCCAGCAGCGTAGGACAGGGTAACACCATATATTTT. Translating it yields CASSVGQGNTIYF.

J is TRBJ2-7 and V is TRBV4-1; the D gene is possibly TRBD2 (5 bases). Deletions cut 1 base from V and 3 bases from J, with 13 bases between. This CDR3 is 15 amino acids long. CDR1 is MGHRA, CDR2 YSYEKL, per germline. The CDR3 protein is CASSQVSSPVYEQYF. CDR3 in DNA: TGCGCCAGCAGCCAAGTTTCTAGCCCAGTCTACGAGCAGTACTTC.

This chain uses TRBV7-9 with TRBJ2-7; D unresolved. The CDR3 has 15 amino acids. Germline CDR1 is SEHNR and CDR2 is FQNEAQ (reference sequence). Trimming removed 5 bases at V and 0 bases at J, with 14 bases between. CDR3 in DNA: TGTGCCAGCAGCCCCAGGCCTCCCAGCTCCTACGAGCAGTACTTC. This gives the protein CASSPRPPSSYEQYF.

The rearrangement uses TRBV7-2 and TRBJ1-1; a weak D match, TRBD1 (5 bases). The CDR3 loop spans 17 amino acids. V was cut by 0 bases and J by 3 bases, with 17 bases left in between. The V gene's germline CDR1 is SGHTA and CDR2 FQGNSA. CDR3 loop: CASSLAKGPQRDTEAFF. The DNA for the CDR3 is TGTGCCAGCAGCTTAGCTAAGGGGCCTCAGCGGGACACTGAAGCTTTCTTT.

This clone was detected only once. The chain combines TRBV27 with TRBJ2-7, with 10 bases that match TRBD1. The germline V gene has CDR1 MNHEY and CDR2 SMNVEV (reference sequence). J lost 4 bases, V lost 5 bases, and 8 bases had no gene match. The CDR3 runs 15 residues. CDR3 residues: CASSITGTGDYEQYF. The CDR3 region has the DNA TGTGCCAGCAGTATCACCGGGACAGGGGATTACGAGCAGTACTTC.

The chain joins TRBV5-4 to TRBJ1-2, with 9 bases that match TRBD1. Trimming removed 5 bases from V and 6 bases from J; junction bases left unmatched: 8. Germline V gene lookup returns CDR1 SGHNT and CDR2 YYREEE (reference sequence). There are 14 residues in the CDR3. The CDR3 nucleotides read TGTGCCAGCAGGCCGGGACAGGGTATCGATGGCTACACCTTC. It yields the protein CASRPGQGIDGYTF. The variable domain in full, completed from reference TRBV5-4 and TRBJ1-2, reads ETGVTQSPTHLIKTRGQQVTLRCSSQSGHNTVSWYQQALGQGPQFIFQYYREEENGRGNFPPRFSGLQFPNYSSELNVNALELDDSALYLCASRPGQGIDGYTFGSGTRLTVV.